One sample yielded the 14 T cell receptor beta chains listed below, sequenced in a study of high-grade serous ovarian cancer treatment subgroups. Some clones are missing from TCRdb's copy, which holds only in-frame ones; the method was immunoSEQ multiplex PCR. The table lists about 12,000 clones, approximately 88% of them singletons, with approximately 2.9% in the top ten. Tumor tissue was taken before any definitive surgery or chemotherapy was given. The sample comprised tumor tissue. These receptors originate from a human donor with high-grade serous ovarian cancer.

This clone was seen a few times. The sample holds other DNA sequences that translate to the same CDR3. The chain carries TRBV6-5 and TRBJ2-2; D might be TRBD1 (5 bases). This CDR3 is built from 14 residues. The germline CDR1 and CDR2 sequences are MNHEY and SVGAGI. V gave up 6 bases and J gave up 7 bases, with 15 bases separating them. CDR3 bases: TGTGCCAGCAGGCCGCGTGGGGCGAACGGGGAGCTGTTTTTT. Translation gives CASRPRGANGELFF.

The chain combines TRBV7-2 with TRBJ2-2; 15 bases agree with TRBD2. CDR3 length equals 18 residues. V lost 5 bases to trimming and J lost 5 bases; unmatched junction nucleotides: 9. In germline, CDR1 is SGHTA, CDR2 FQGNSA. The CDR3 DNA sequence: TGTGCCAGCAGCCCTGGACTAGCGGGGGGGCCAGGTACCGGGGAGCTGTTTTTT. As protein: CASSPGLAGGPGTGELFF.

The rearrangement uses TRBV28 and TRBJ2-5; D is uncertain. The V end lost 6 bases, the J end lost 2 bases, and 7 bases lay between the germline ends. The CDR3 extends over 12 amino acids. Germline assignment: CDR1 MDHEN and CDR2 SYDVKM. CDR3: CASRLGQETQYF. In nucleotides, the CDR3 is TGTGCCAGCAGGTTAGGGCAAGAGACCCAGTACTTC.

CDR3 nucleotides: TGTGCCAGCAGCAGTACCCAAGGGGGCTGGTTCTCTGAAGCTTTCTTT. Protein sequence: CASSSTQGGWFSEAFF. V is TRBV13 and J is TRBJ1-1; TRBD1 agrees at 7 bases. The CDR3 spans 16 residues. The germline gives CDR1 PRHDT, CDR2 FYEKMQ (reference sequence). J gave up 6 bases and V 5 bases, and 15 bases lay outside the gene matches.

The chain carries TRBV2 and TRBJ1-2; D perhaps matches TRBD1 (5 bases). Per the germline V gene, CDR1 is SNHLY and CDR2 is FYNNEI. V was clipped by 5 bases and J by 8 bases, with 9 bases between them. CDR3 length: 11 amino acids. The CDR3 DNA sequence: TGTGCCAGCAGTCTATGGGGGGGCTACACCTTC. This codes for CASSLWGGYTF.

The chain has TRBV11-2 and TRBJ1-6, with D unresolved. This CDR3 has 16 amino acids. Germline V gene data show CDR1 as SGHAT and CDR2 as FQNNGV. The V and J ends lost 0 bases and 3 bases respectively, with 9 bases between them. The CDR3 DNA is TGTGCCAGCAGCTTAGATGGCCAAAACTATAATTCACCCCTCCACTTT. This encodes CASSLDGQNYNSPLHF.

The chain joins TRBV2 to TRBJ1-1; D not certain. V was cut by 7 bases and J by 1 base, with 13 bases left in between. CDR1 is SNHLY and CDR2 is FYNNEI in the germline V gene. The CDR3 consists of 14 residues. In DNA form, the CDR3 reads TGTGCCAGCATCATTGGGAACACGAACACTGAAGCTTTCTTT. Translated: CASIIGNTNTEAFF.

The V and J genes are TRBV14 and TRBJ1-2; D ambiguous. Germline values: CDR1 SGHDN, CDR2 FVKESK. Deletions cut 5 bases from V and 10 bases from J, with 11 bases between. The CDR3 runs 11 residues. CDR3 protein: CASSSLVDYTF. The CDR3 DNA reads as TGTGCCAGCAGCTCTTTGGTGGACTACACCTTC.

The chain couples TRBV7-2 to TRBJ2-5; D unresolved. The length of the CDR3 is 14 residues. Germline V CDR1 and CDR2: SGHTA, FQGNSA. Trimming removed 4 bases at V and 8 bases at J, with 17 bases between. The DNA of the CDR3 is TGTGCCAGCAGCTCATCCCCGGCGGCGGTCACCCAGTACTTC. Translated, it gives CASSSSPAAVTQYF. Full variable domain (rest looked up from reference TRBV7-2 and TRBJ2-5): GAGVSQSPSNKVTEKGKDVELRCDPISGHTALYWYRQSLGQGLEFLIYFQGNSAPDKSGLPSDRFSAERTGGSVSTLTIQRTQQEDSAVYLCASSSSPAAVTQYFGPGTRLLVL.

This rearrangement joins TRBV7-6 to TRBJ2-5, with TRBD2 identical over 7 bases. V trimming: 5 bases; J trimming: 7 bases; junction bases outside the gene matches: 16. Germline V gives CDR1 SGHVS, CDR2 FNYEAQ. CDR3 length equals 16 residues. CDR3 region: CASSPTRPGSGGTQYF. CDR3 in DNA: TGTGCCAGCAGCCCCACTCGGCCCGGATCGGGGGGGACCCAGTACTTC.

The chain recombines TRBV11-2 with TRBJ1-6; 9 positions match TRBD1. CDR3 length equals 14 residues. Per the germline V gene, CDR1 is SGHAT and CDR2 is FQNNGV. J lost 8 bases, V lost 1 base, and 0 bases had no gene match. The CDR3, as DNA: TGTGCCAGCAGCTTAGGGACAGGGGATTCACCCCTCCACTTT. Its translation: CASSLGTGDSPLHF. Full variable domain (rest looked up from reference TRBV11-2 and TRBJ1-6): EAGVAQSPRYKIIEKRQSVAFWCNPISGHATLYWYQQILGQGPKLLIQFQNNGVVDDSQLPKDRFSAERLKGVDSTLKIQPAKLEDSAVYLCASSLGTGDSPLHFGNGTRLTVT.

The chain employs TRBV5-1 and TRBJ2-5; D possibly matches TRBD1 or TRBD2 (6 bases each). The V end lost 0 bases, the J end lost 5 bases, and 11 bases lay between the germline ends. This CDR3 is 14 amino acids long. Per germline, CDR1 SGHRS and CDR2 YFSETQ. This chain's CDR3 is CASSLVGGGETQYF. In DNA form, the CDR3 reads TGCGCCAGCAGCTTGGTCGGGGGCGGGGAGACCCAGTACTTC.

This clone was seen once. This CDR3 is CASSSPGANTEAFF. In DNA form, the CDR3 reads TGTGCCAGCAGTTCCCCAGGGGCGAACACTGAAGCTTTCTTT. The gene calls are TRBV6-5 and TRBJ1-1, with D possibly TRBD1 on 6 matching bases. CDR1 and CDR2 (germline): MNHEY, SVGAGI. The CDR3 totals 14 residues. With 4 bases removed from V and 1 base from J, the gap between germline ends came to 10 bases.

This clone was seen a single time. The rearrangement uses TRBV28 and TRBJ1-1, with TRBD1 as a possible D gene (6 bases). From germline, CDR1 is MDHEN and CDR2 SYDVKM. This CDR3 contains 12 residues. With 2 bases removed from V and 5 bases from J, the gap between germline ends came to 6 bases. Here the CDR3 reads CASSLQGTEAFF. CDR3 sequence (DNA): TGTGCCAGCAGTTTACAGGGGACTGAAGCTTTCTTT.